Following are 22 T cell receptor beta chains from one sample sequenced in a study of identical twins. TCRdb itself ran the 5' RACE reads through MiXCR, one entry per CDR3 protein. The sample yields around 370,000 distinct CDR3 sequences, around 9.7% seen once. Sample: naive T cells sorted from blood. These receptors originate from a woman aged 45-59 years in good health.

This clonotype has just a few counts. The chain carries TRBV27 and TRBJ2-5; 8 nucleotides agree with TRBD1. Germline trimming cut 6 bases from V and 5 bases from J; bases unmatched to any gene: 11. Germline values: CDR1 MNHEY, CDR2 SMNVEV (reference sequence). The CDR3 runs to 15 residues. CDR3 sequence reads: CASSRMDRAGETQYF. CDR3 DNA sequence: TGTGCCAGCAGCCGGATGGACAGGGCTGGGGAGACCCAGTACTTC.

This clonotype has more than one count but fewer than ten. The chain joins TRBV27 to TRBJ1-5, with a tentative D call TRBD1 (5 bases). The CDR3 runs to 16 residues. In germline, CDR1 is MNHEY, CDR2 SMNVEV (reference sequence). V dropped 2 bases and J dropped 1 base, with 12 bases sitting between them. CDR3 in DNA: TGTGCCAGCAGTTTAGGAAGGGACGGCAGCAATCAGCCCCAGCATTTT. As protein: CASSLGRDGSNQPQHF.

The chain combines TRBV29-1 with TRBJ2-6; unclear D gene. Trimming took off 4 bases at V and 2 bases at J, with 6 bases between the two ends. The CDR3 contains 13 residues. In germline, CDR1 is SQVTM, CDR2 ANQGSEA. The CDR3 sequence is CSVAEAGANVLTF. DNA of the CDR3: TGCAGCGTTGCCGAAGCTGGGGCCAACGTCCTGACTTTC. Using reference TRBV29-1 and TRBJ2-6 for the parts outside the CDR3, the full variable domain is SAVISQKPSRDICQRGTSLTIQCQVDSQVTMMFWYRQQPGQSLTLIATANQGSEATYESGFVIDKFPISRPNLTFSTLTVSNMSPEDSSIYLCSVAEAGANVLTFGAGSRLTVL.

Comments on this clonotype: A much larger clone sits a single nucleotide away, making a read error possible. This sequence joins TRBV6-2 or TRBV6-3 and TRBJ2-3, with TRBD2 identical over 13 bases. V shed 10 bases, J shed 2 bases, and the junction held 6 bases outside the gene matches. Germline V CDR1 and CDR2: MNHEY, SVGEGT. The CDR3 has 15 amino acids. The CDR3 nucleotides read TGTGCCACCGGGGGACTAGCGGGGTTCACAGATACGCAGTATTTT. Translated: CATGGLAGFTDTQYF.

The chain has TRBV12-3 or TRBV12-4 and TRBJ1-2; D unclear. V shed 1 base and J shed 1 base, with 7 bases lying between them. The CDR3 totals 14 residues. The CDR3 is CASSLVGFNYGYTF. CDR3 in DNA: TGTGCCAGCAGTTTAGTCGGTTTTAACTATGGCTACACCTTC.

This chain connects TRBV7-8 to TRBJ2-3; D call uncertain. Gene TRBJ1-5 matches the end of the DNA better, so the J call may be wrong. CDR3 length equals 14 residues. CDR1 is SGHVS, CDR2 FQNEAQ, per germline. The CDR3 loop is CASSLVGRADTQHF. CDR3 nucleotide sequence: TGTGCCAGCAGCTTAGTGGGGAGGGCAGATACGCAGCATTTT.

J is TRBJ2-1 and V is TRBV10-3; the D gene is possibly TRBD1 (6 bases). V was cut by 10 bases and J by 2 bases, with 12 bases left in between. Germline CDR1 reads ENHRY; CDR2 reads SYGVKD. The CDR3 has 13 residues. The CDR3 loop reads CATRDTPYNEQFF. In DNA, the CDR3 is TGTGCCACTAGGGACACTCCCTACAATGAGCAGTTCTTC.

This clonotype was detected many times. The junction differs from germline at one of its ends, possibly a read error. The chain links TRBV5-1 to TRBJ2-7, with D tentatively TRBD2 (6 bases). There are 12 residues in the CDR3. Germline CDR1 is SGHRS and CDR2 is YFSETQ. This CDR3 is CASSSAGGPRDF. CDR3 sequence (DNA): TGCGCCAGCAGCTCGGCTGGAGGGCCCCGCGACTTC. Full variable domain (remainder filled in from reference TRBV5-1 and TRBJ2-7): KAGVTQTPRYLIKTRGQQVTLSCSPISGHRSVSWYQQTPGQGLQFLFEYFSETQRNKGNFPGRFSGRQFSNSRSEMNVSTLELGDSALYLCASSSAGGPRDFGPGTRLTVT.

This clonotype was detected only a few times. The chain employs TRBV5-1 and TRBJ2-3; TRBD2 aligns across 7 bases. This CDR3 spans 17 amino acids. V was pared by 0 bases and J by 2 bases, with 9 bases of the junction left unmatched. Per germline, CDR1 SGHRS and CDR2 YFSETQ. The CDR3 reads CASSLEALAEFTDTQYF. The CDR3 DNA is TGCGCCAGCAGCTTGGAAGCCCTAGCGGAATTCACAGATACGCAGTATTTT.

At least ten counts were recorded for this clonotype. CDR3 region: CASSYATGYTEAFF. The CDR3 DNA reads TGTGCCAGCAGTTACGCGACAGGGTACACTGAAGCTTTCTTT. The chain couples TRBV6-6 to TRBJ1-1; 7 nucleotides align to TRBD1. This CDR3 spans 14 amino acids. Trimming at V came to 2 bases and at J to 3 bases, leaving 3 bases not matched to a gene. Germline CDR1 reads MNHNY; CDR2 reads SVGAGI (reference sequence).

The V call is TRBV5-6, the J call TRBJ2-3; no definite D call. V gave up 0 bases and J gave up 6 bases, with 17 bases separating them. In germline, CDR1 is SGHDT, CDR2 YYEEEE. The CDR3 contains 16 residues. The CDR3 nucleotides read TGTGCCAGCAGCTTGGAATTAGCCCTCGATTCGGATACGCAGTATTTT. This codes for CASSLELALDSDTQYF.

This clonotype has more than one count but fewer than ten. This chain links TRBV18 with TRBJ2-3; D is ambiguous. Germline V lookup: CDR1 KGHSH, CDR2 LQKENI. Trimming left V 0 bases short and J 6 bases short, with 7 bases between. The CDR3 loop spans 13 amino acids. Here the CDR3 reads CASSPPKQDTQYF. CDR3 bases: TGTGCCAGCTCACCACCGAAGCAGGATACGCAGTATTTT.

This clonotype came up many times. This chain uses TRBV10-3 with TRBJ1-2; TRBD1 matches at 9 bases. The V gene's germline CDR1 is ENHRY and CDR2 SYGVKD. The CDR3 is made up of 14 amino acids. V trimming: 6 bases; J trimming: 8 bases; junction bases outside the gene matches: 10. This chain's CDR3 is CAIRAGTGYDGYTF. CDR3 in DNA: TGTGCCATCAGAGCCGGGACAGGGTATGACGGCTACACCTTC.

This clonotype was observed many times. The V and J genes are TRBV24-1 and TRBJ2-1; tentatively, D is TRBD2 (5 bases). V shed 6 bases and J shed 15 bases, with 17 bases lying between them. Germline lookup yields CDR1 KGHDR and CDR2 SFDVKD. The CDR3 extends over 12 amino acids. The CDR3, as DNA: TGTGCCACCAGTTCCTCCGGCCCGGAGGTGTTCTTC. Translated: CATSSSGPEVFF.

This chain links TRBV21-1 with TRBJ2-3; the table gives TRBD2 as D, unverified against the DNA. TRBV21-1 is recorded as a pseudogene. CDR3 length: 17 residues. The CDR3 nucleotides are TGTGCCAGCAGCAAAGGGGGCGCGGGAGGGCGCACAGATACGCAGTATTTT. The encoded protein is CASSKGGAGGRTDTQYF.

The chain joins TRBV12-3 or TRBV12-4 to TRBJ1-4, with a tentative D call TRBD1 (6 bases). V lost 5 bases and J lost 0, with 13 bases in between. CDR3 size: 16 residues. The CDR3 here is CASSGGQFATNEKLFF. Here the CDR3 DNA reads TGTGCCAGCAGTGGCGGACAGTTTGCAACTAATGAAAAACTGTTTTTT.

This clonotype is a singleton in its sample. V and J are TRBV29-1 and TRBJ1-2; the D gene is possibly TRBD1 (6 bases). Germline CDR1 and CDR2: SQVTM and ANQGSEA. Trimming cost V 3 bases and J 4 bases, with 12 bases left between them. The CDR3 totals 13 residues. DNA of the CDR3: TGCAGCGTTGATGGGGGGGCTGGCTATGGCTACACCTTC. Translation gives CSVDGGAGYGYTF.

This clonotype was picked up many times. V gene TRBV3-1 combines with J gene TRBJ1-6, with D uncertain. V was trimmed by 1 base and J by 9 bases, leaving 7 bases between them. The CDR3 runs 13 residues. Germline V gene data show CDR1 as LGHDT and CDR2 as YNNKEL (reference sequence). Here the CDR3 DNA reads TGTGCCAGCAGCCAAGCTTTGGGTTCACCCCTCCACTTT. It specifies CASSQALGSPLHF.

This clonotype was seen at least ten times. The gene calls are TRBV24-1 and TRBJ2-1, with TRBD1 as a possible D gene (6 bases). This CDR3 spans 14 amino acids. The V end was cut by 8 bases, the J end by 6 bases, with 16 bases between. Germline CDR1 KGHDR, CDR2 SFDVKD. CDR3 DNA: TGTGCCACCAAAGGGGCAGGGGAGCCCAATGAGCAGTTCTTC. Amino acid sequence: CATKGAGEPNEQFF.

The chain recombines TRBV5-1 with TRBJ2-4, with D perhaps TRBD1 (5 bases). CDR3 length equals 15 residues. The germline CDR1 and CDR2 sequences are SGHRS and YFSETQ. V shed 4 bases and J shed 6 bases, with 17 bases lying between them. CDR3 sequence: CASSPRTRALNIQYF. The CDR3, as DNA: TGCGCCAGCAGCCCAAGGACCAGGGCCCTAAACATTCAGTACTTC. Variable domain in full (rest from reference TRBV5-1 and TRBJ2-4): KAGVTQTPRYLIKTRGQQVTLSCSPISGHRSVSWYQQTPGQGLQFLFEYFSETQRNKGNFPGRFSGRQFSNSRSEMNVSTLELGDSALYLCASSPRTRALNIQYFGAGTRLSVL.

The CDR3 sequence: CASSGQGNTIYF. Here the CDR3 DNA reads TGTGCCAGCAGCGGACAGGGAAACACCATATATTTT. The chain uses TRBV6-6 and TRBJ1-3, with a tentative D call TRBD1 (6 bases). Germline values: CDR1 MNHNY, CDR2 SVGAGI (reference sequence). This CDR3 comprises 12 residues. Trimming left V 6 bases short and J 4 bases short, with 7 bases between.

This clonotype was counted ten times or more. The J gene is TRBJ2-7, the V gene TRBV15, with D maybe TRBD1 (6 bases). Germline V gene lookup returns CDR1 LNHNV and CDR2 YYDKDF (reference sequence). There are 15 residues in the CDR3. Trimming took 1 base from V and 3 from J, leaving 13 bases between them. The CDR3 loop is CATSRGDLGGYEQYV. As DNA, the CDR3 is TGTGCCACCAGCAGAGGAGATCTAGGGGGCTACGAGCAGTACGTC.